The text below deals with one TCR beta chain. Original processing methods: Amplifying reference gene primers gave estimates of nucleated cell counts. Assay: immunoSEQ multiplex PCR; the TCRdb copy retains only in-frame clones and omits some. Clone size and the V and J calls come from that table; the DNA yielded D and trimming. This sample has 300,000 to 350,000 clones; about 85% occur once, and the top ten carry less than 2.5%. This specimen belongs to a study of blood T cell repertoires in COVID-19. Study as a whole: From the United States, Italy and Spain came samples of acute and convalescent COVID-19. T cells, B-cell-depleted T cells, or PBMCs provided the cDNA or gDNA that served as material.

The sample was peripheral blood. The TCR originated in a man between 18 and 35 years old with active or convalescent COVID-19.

CDR3: CASSNEAEPQETQYF. CDR3 DNA sequence: TGCGCCAGCAGCAACGAAGCGGAACCCCAGGAGACCCAGTACTTC. The gene calls are TRBV4-1 and TRBJ2-5, with a tentative D call TRBD2 (5 bases). This CDR3 spans 15 amino acids. The V end lost 5 bases, the J end lost 5 bases, and 18 bases lay between the germline ends. Germline lookup yields CDR1 MGHRA and CDR2 YSYEKL.